What follows are 21 T cell receptor beta chains derived from one specimen sequenced in a study of blood T cell repertoires in COVID-19. Profiling relied on immunoSEQ multiplex PCR, and the TCRdb table lists in-frame clones only, not all of them. The data contain hundreds of thousands of clones, 87% of them singletons. Sequences were obtained from peripheral blood. These receptors originate from a woman aged 18-29 years who had recovered from COVID-19.

J is TRBJ2-1 and V is TRBV7-9; possibly TRBD2 for D (6 bases). CDR3 length: 14 amino acids. Trimming took off 6 bases at V and 0 bases at J, with 9 bases between the two ends. CDR1 SEHNR and CDR2 FQNEAQ come from the germline V gene (reference sequence). The CDR3 reads CASSRGSSYNEQFF. The CDR3 DNA follows: TGTGCCAGCAGTCGGGGGAGCTCCTACAATGAGCAGTTCTTC.

This clone has a handful of counts. The V call is TRBV14, the J call TRBJ2-5; no definite D call. V was shortened by 1 base and J by 4 bases, with 10 bases between the two germline ends. The germline V gene encodes CDR1 SGHDN and CDR2 FVKESK. The CDR3 runs 14 residues. The CDR3 loop reads CASSQGARSETQYF. Here the CDR3 DNA reads TGTGCCAGCAGCCAAGGGGCCCGCTCAGAGACCCAGTACTTC. Drawing the rest from reference TRBV14 and TRBJ2-5, the complete variable domain is EAGVTQFPSHSVIEKGQTVTLRCDPISGHDNLYWYRRVMGKEIKFLLHFVKESKQDESGMPNNRFLAERTGGTYSTLKVQPAELEDSGVYFCASSQGARSETQYFGPGTRLLVL.

This clone was counted between two and nine times. The rearrangement uses TRBV10-3 and TRBJ2-1; TRBD2 matches 9 bases. V dropped 7 bases and J dropped 7; count of bases not matched to a gene: 8. The CDR3 runs 14 residues. Looked up from germline, CDR1 is ENHRY and CDR2 is SYGVKD. The DNA of the CDR3 is TGTGCCATCAATATTGGCGGGAGGGGTAATGAGCAGTTCTTC. It specifies CAINIGGRGNEQFF.

The J gene is TRBJ1-5, the V gene TRBV27; tentatively, D is TRBD1 (6 bases). The length of the CDR3 is 15 residues. Germline CDR1 reads MNHEY; CDR2 reads SMNVEV (reference sequence). The V end lost 5 bases, the J end lost 5 bases, and 16 bases lay between the germline ends. In DNA form, the CDR3 reads TGTGCCAGCAGTACAGGGAAACGGGCGGATCAGCCCCAGCATTTT. Protein sequence: CASSTGKRADQPQHF.

This chain joins TRBV3-1 (or the pseudogene TRBV3-2) and TRBJ2-1; perhaps TRBD2 as D (6 bases). Germline V CDR1 and CDR2: LGHDT, YNNKEL (reference sequence). The CDR3 is made up of 16 amino acids. V was trimmed by 5 bases and J by 9 bases, leaving 23 bases between them. CDR3 DNA sequence: TGTGCCAGCAGCTCTACCGACCTGACTAGTGGTGTTGAGCAGTTCTTC. It translates to CASSSTDLTSGVEQFF.

The CDR3 sequence: CASRPGQGFVQPQHF. CDR3 sequence (DNA): TGTGCCAGTAGGCCGGGACAGGGGTTTGTTCAGCCCCAGCATTTT. V is TRBV19 and J is TRBJ1-5, with 10 positions matching TRBD1. Trimming removed 6 bases from V and 6 bases from J; junction bases left unmatched: 8. Germline CDR1 LNHDA, CDR2 SQIVND (reference sequence). CDR3 size: 15 residues.

The chain's CDR3 is CASSRDRNTGELFF. In DNA form, the CDR3 reads TGTGCCAGCAGCCGGGACAGGAACACCGGGGAGCTGTTTTTT. The V gene is TRBV6-5, the J gene TRBJ2-2, with 7 bases identical to TRBD1. V dropped 6 bases and J dropped 1; count of bases not matched to a gene: 2. CDR3 length equals 14 residues. The germline gives CDR1 MNHEY, CDR2 SVGAGI.

V and J are TRBV7-2 and TRBJ2-3, with TRBD2 matching 7 bases. The V gene end was trimmed by 5 bases and the J gene end by 4 bases; junction bases not matched to a gene: 15. Germline loops: CDR1 SGHTA, CDR2 FQGNSA. There are 17 residues in the CDR3. DNA for the CDR3: TGTGCCAGCAGCCGCTTGGGAATATCGGCGGGAGCAGATACGCAGTATTTT. It is translated as CASSRLGISAGADTQYF.

The sample holds one count of this clone. This chain joins TRBV4-2 and TRBJ2-1; unclear D gene. The CDR3 runs to 15 residues. Germline V gene data show CDR1 as LGHNA and CDR2 as YNFKEQ. V was clipped by 0 bases and J by 5 bases, with 11 bases between them. The CDR3 here is CASSQEAAEDNEQFF. CDR3 DNA: TGTGCCAGCAGCCAAGAGGCGGCAGAAGACAATGAGCAGTTCTTC.

The chain employs TRBV4-1 and TRBJ1-4; the match to TRBD1 covers 7 bases. V was pared by 3 bases and J by 6 bases, with 4 bases of the junction left unmatched. Germline V gene lookup returns CDR1 MGHRA and CDR2 YSYEKL. CDR3 length: 14 residues. Written as DNA, the CDR3 is TGCGCCAGCAGCCAGAGGGACAGCTATGAAAAACTGTTTTTT. It encodes CASSQRDSYEKLFF.

The chain has TRBV5-6 and TRBJ1-5, with 7 bases identical to TRBD1. Per germline, CDR1 SGHDT and CDR2 YYEEEE. The V and J ends lost 1 base and 5 bases, in that order; junction bases with no gene match: 9. This CDR3 region has 16 residues. CDR3 amino acids: CASSLLGTDDYQPQHF. The CDR3 DNA sequence: TGTGCCAGCAGCTTGTTGGGGACAGACGATTATCAGCCCCAGCATTTT.

The gene calls are TRBV4-3 and TRBJ2-1; weak D call: TRBD2 (7 bases). Germline V lookup: CDR1 LGHNA, CDR2 YSLEER. This CDR3 spans 17 amino acids. Trimming shortened V by 3 bases and J by 4 bases, and 19 bases separated the two germline ends. Written as DNA, the CDR3 is TGCGCCAGCAGCCAGTCCCGGGGGGCGACCCTTTACAATGAGCAGTTCTTC. Translated: CASSQSRGATLYNEQFF.

This chain links TRBV6-4 with TRBJ2-1, with D unresolved. CDR1 MRHNA and CDR2 SNTAGT come from the germline V gene. CDR3 length equals 13 residues. V was shortened by 2 bases and J by 15 bases, with 17 bases between the two germline ends. CDR3 nucleotide sequence: TGTGCCAGCAGTGACGACACCTTTACCGGCCTGTTCTTC. It codes for CASSDDTFTGLFF.

The chain employs TRBV6-2 or TRBV6-3 and TRBJ2-5; TRBD1 matches 10 bases. Germline V gene sequence: CDR1 MNHEY, CDR2 SVGEGT. There are 16 residues in the CDR3. With 2 bases clipped from V and 5 bases from J, the junction kept 8 bases outside the gene matches. The CDR3 DNA is TGTGCCAGCAGTTACCCCGGGACAGGGGCTTACGAGACCCAGTACTTC. Amino acid sequence: CASSYPGTGAYETQYF.

J is TRBJ1-5 and V is TRBV27; D is ambiguous. Between the trimmed V and J ends, which lost 3 bases and 3 bases, there was a span of 12 bases. The CDR3 runs 15 residues. From germline, CDR1 is MNHEY and CDR2 SMNVEV (reference sequence). The CDR3 is CASSFGPSHNQPQHF. The CDR3 coding sequence is TGTGCCAGCAGTTTTGGGCCCAGCCACAATCAGCCCCAGCATTTT.

The J gene is TRBJ2-5, the V gene TRBV6-6, with TRBD2 matching 8 bases. The germline CDR1 and CDR2 sequences are MNHNY and SVGAGI (reference sequence). The length of the CDR3 is 16 residues. The junction had 9 bases not matched to a gene; V was cut back by 4 bases and J by 2 bases. This CDR3 is CASSSRPTSVQETQYF. CDR3 sequence (DNA): TGTGCCAGCAGTTCCCGACCGACTAGCGTACAAGAGACCCAGTACTTC.

There are a few counts of this clone. CDR3 sequence: CASRVGEEGYTF. The CDR3 region has the DNA TGTGCCAGCCGGGTGGGGGAGGAAGGCTACACCTTC. J is TRBJ1-2 and V is TRBV2, with D possibly being TRBD1 (5 bases). The CDR3 has 12 residues. The V end lost 8 bases, the J end lost 8 bases, and 15 bases lay between the germline ends. Germline loops: CDR1 SNHLY, CDR2 FYNNEI. Full variable domain (remainder filled in from reference TRBV2 and TRBJ1-2): EPEVTQTPSHQVTQMGQEVILRCVPISNHLYFYWYRQILGQKVEFLVSFYNNEISEKSEIFDDQFSVERPDGSNFTLKIRSTKLEDSAMYFCASRVGEEGYTFGSGTRLTVV.

V usage is TRBV7-8 and J usage is TRBJ1-1; possibly TRBD1 for D (5 bases). The V gene lost 3 bases and the J gene lost 0 bases, with 17 bases spanning the gap. This CDR3 is 17 amino acids long. Germline loops: CDR1 SGHVS, CDR2 FQNEAQ. The CDR3 nucleotides are TGTGCCAGCAGCTTCGAACTTGCCCGGGGGATGAACACTGAAGCTTTCTTT. It translates to CASSFELARGMNTEAFF.

V usage is TRBV28 and J usage is TRBJ1-2; possibly TRBD1 for D (5 bases). The V end was cut by 7 bases, the J end by 3 bases, with 9 bases between. Germline CDR1 and CDR2: MDHEN and SYDVKM. The CDR3 covers 12 residues. CDR3 nucleotides: TGTGCCAGCACTGACAGTTACTATGGCTACACCTTC. It is translated as CASTDSYYGYTF.

The chain couples TRBV25-1 to TRBJ1-2; TRBD1 is a possible D gene (5 bases). Trimming took 3 bases from V and 4 from J, leaving 15 bases between them. The CDR3 is 15 residues long. Germline assignment: CDR1 MGHDK and CDR2 SYGVNS. CDR3 region: CASSDPREGLYGYTF. For the CDR3, the DNA is TGTGCCAGCAGTGACCCCAGGGAGGGGCTCTATGGCTACACCTTC.

V and J are TRBV12-3 or TRBV12-4 and TRBJ1-2; D is unclear. This CDR3 spans 12 amino acids. Trimming cost V 7 bases and J 0 bases, with 6 bases left between them. The CDR3 DNA reads TGTGCCAGCACCCCAGCTAACTATGGCTACACCTTC. As protein: CASTPANYGYTF.